This T cell receptor beta chain was sequenced during a study of technical replicates of blood from a few donors. Assay: immunoSEQ multiplex PCR; the TCRdb copy retains only in-frame clones and omits some. This table has about 75,000 clones, approximately 97% appearing once. This CDR3 is 12 amino acids long. Trimming removed 5 bases at V and 9 bases at J, with 11 bases between. Per the germline V gene, CDR1 is MNHEY and CDR2 is SMNVEV (reference sequence). V and J are TRBV27 and TRBJ1-5; maybe TRBD1 (5 bases). Material for sequencing was T cells isolated from PBMCs. This receptor was obtained from a human donor in good health. The CDR3 DNA reads as TGTGCCAGCAGTCCACTGGGGGGGCCCCAGCATTTT. Translation gives CASSPLGGPQHF.